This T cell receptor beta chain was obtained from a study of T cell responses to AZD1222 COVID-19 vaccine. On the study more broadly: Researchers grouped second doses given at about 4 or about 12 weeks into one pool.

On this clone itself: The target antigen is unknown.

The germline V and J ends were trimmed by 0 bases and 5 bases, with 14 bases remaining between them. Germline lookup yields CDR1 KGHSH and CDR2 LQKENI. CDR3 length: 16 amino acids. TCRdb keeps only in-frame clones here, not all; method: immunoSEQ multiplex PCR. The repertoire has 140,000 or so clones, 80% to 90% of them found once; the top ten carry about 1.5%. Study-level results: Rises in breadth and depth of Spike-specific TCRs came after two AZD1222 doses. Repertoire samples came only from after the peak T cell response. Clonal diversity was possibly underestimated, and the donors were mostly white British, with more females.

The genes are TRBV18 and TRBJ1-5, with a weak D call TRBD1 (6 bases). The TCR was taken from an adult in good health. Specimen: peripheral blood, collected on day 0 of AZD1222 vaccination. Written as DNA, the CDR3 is TGTGCCAGCTCACCACCGGGAAGGAACAGGGATCAGCCCCAGCATTTT. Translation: CASSPPGRNRDQPQHF.